The 13 T cell receptor beta chains given below trace back to one sample, sequenced in a study of OX40 agonist ivuxolimab in advanced cancers. Sequencing was performed with immunoSEQ multiplex PCR; in TCRdb, only in-frame clones are kept and a portion is missing. Among 70,000 to 95,000 clones, about nine tenths were seen once, and the ten largest hold roughly 4.3%. The sequencing here drew on CD4+ or CD8+ T cells sorted from blood, taken in a trial of the OX40 agonist ivuxolimab. All receptors come from an adult with an advanced solid tumor such as melanoma, head and neck, liver or kidney cancer.

This chain joins TRBV5-4 and TRBJ2-3, with D possibly matching TRBD2 (5 bases). There are 16 residues in the CDR3. V lost 4 bases and J 0 bases, leaving 15 bases between the germline ends. The germline V gene has CDR1 SGHNT and CDR2 YYREEE (reference sequence). The CDR3 region is CASSEARTSSTDTQYF. DNA for the CDR3: TGTGCCAGCAGCGAAGCGAGGACTTCCAGCACAGATACGCAGTATTTT. The entire variable domain, with the rest obtained from reference TRBV5-4 and TRBJ2-3, is as follows: ETGVTQSPTHLIKTRGQQVTLRCSSQSGHNTVSWYQQALGQGPQFIFQYYREEENGRGNFPPRFSGLQFPNYSSELNVNALELDDSALYLCASSEARTSSTDTQYFGPGTRLTVL.

A few counts support this clone. The chain recombines TRBV28 with TRBJ2-3; 14 bases map to TRBD2. Germline-derived CDR1 and CDR2 are MDHEN and SYDVKM. J was trimmed by 3 bases and V by 5 bases; bases with no gene match: 7. The CDR3 is 17 amino acids. The CDR3: CASSPWTSGRSTDTQYF. The CDR3 DNA reads TGTGCCAGCAGTCCCTGGACTAGCGGGAGGTCGACAGATACGCAGTATTTT.

The chain links TRBV7-3 to TRBJ2-1; D could derive from TRBD1 or TRBD2 (5 bases each). This CDR3 is 16 amino acids long. Trimming removed 5 bases from V and 7 bases from J, with 21 bases in between. The germline V gene encodes CDR1 SGHTA and CDR2 FQGTGA. The CDR3 nucleotides are TGTGCCAGCAGCACTTCGGGGCTCGACCCTAGGAATGAGCAGTTCTTC. Translated, it gives CASSTSGLDPRNEQFF.

The chain couples TRBV30 to TRBJ1-3, with TRBD1 as a possible D gene (6 bases). The CDR3 spans 16 residues. The germline gives CDR1 GTSNPN, CDR2 SVGIG (reference sequence). V shed 5 bases and J shed 0 bases, with 17 bases lying between them. Here the CDR3 DNA reads TGTGCCTGGTCCCTGGATGCGGACAGCTCTGGAAACACCATATATTTT. This codes for CAWSLDADSSGNTIYF.

The count of this clone is one. The chain employs TRBV1 and TRBJ1-2; TRBD1 reflects the table's D call only, with no check against the DNA. TRBV1 is an annotated pseudogene. The CDR3 covers 14 residues. The CDR3 reads CTSSQEDRAYGYTF. For the CDR3, the DNA is TGCACCAGCAGCCAAGAAGACAGGGCCTATGGCTACACCTTC.

V and J are TRBV9 and TRBJ2-5; 10 bases align to TRBD1. There are 18 residues in the CDR3. The V and J ends lost 0 bases and 5 bases, in that order; junction bases with no gene match: 13. Germline lookup yields CDR1 SGDLS and CDR2 YYNGEE. DNA of the CDR3: TGTGCCAGCAGCGTAGATGCCCCGGGACAGGGGAATCGGGAGACCCAGTACTTC. Its translation: CASSVDAPGQGNRETQYF.

This clone has a count of ten or more. This chain connects TRBV28 to TRBJ2-7, with D unclear. CDR3 length equals 11 residues. Trimming stripped 6 bases from V and 6 bases from J, with 9 bases between. Germline CDR1 and CDR2: MDHEN and SYDVKM. CDR3 sequence (DNA): TGTGCCAGCAGACTTCACTCCGAGCAGTACTTC. This translates into CASRLHSEQYF.

The chain has TRBV27 and TRBJ2-3, with D maybe TRBD2 (5 bases). There are 12 residues in the CDR3. V shed 6 bases and J shed 6 bases, with 10 bases lying between them. Germline V gene lookup returns CDR1 MNHEY and CDR2 SMNVEV (reference sequence). The CDR3 protein is CASSAGWDTQYF. CDR3 coding DNA: TGTGCCAGCAGCGCGGGCTGGGATACGCAGTATTTT.

The rearrangement uses TRBV9 and TRBJ2-3; D is unresolved. CDR3 length: 17 amino acids. From germline, CDR1 is SGDLS and CDR2 YYNGEE. Deletions cut 0 bases from V and 4 bases from J, with 18 bases between. The CDR3, as DNA: TGTGCCAGCAGCGTAGGTCCAGGCCACCTAGGGTCAGATACGCAGTATTTT. It encodes CASSVGPGHLGSDTQYF.

The chain employs TRBV28 and TRBJ1-2; D ambiguous. Per germline, CDR1 MDHEN and CDR2 SYDVKM. V was pared by 7 bases and J by 0 bases, with 6 bases between. This CDR3 is built from 12 residues. The chain's CDR3 is CASNGANYGYTF. CDR3 nucleotide sequence: TGTGCCAGCAATGGGGCTAACTATGGCTACACCTTC.

This chain joins TRBV2 and TRBJ1-2; TRBD1 is a possible D gene (6 bases). CDR3 length equals 14 residues. Germline loops: CDR1 SNHLY, CDR2 FYNNEI. V was pared by 8 bases and J by 8 bases, with 21 bases between. CDR3 DNA: TGTGCCAGCGGCGGGGGGCGGATCCCTTGGGGCTACACCTTC. Its protein product is CASGGGRIPWGYTF.

The chain has TRBV6-5 and TRBJ2-7; 8 bases match TRBD1. V was clipped by 6 bases and J by 2 bases; unmatched bases: 9. This CDR3 is built from 15 residues. Germline CDR1 MNHEY, CDR2 SVGAGI. CDR3 coding DNA: TGTGCCAGCAGGTCAGGGGGCGGGGCCACCTACGAGCAGTACTTC. The encoded protein is CASRSGGGATYEQYF.

The table lists this clone with a count of one. The chain joins TRBV9 to TRBJ2-3; D is uncertain. V was cut by 4 bases and J by 1 base, with 13 bases left in between. The CDR3 has 15 residues. Germline CDR1 and CDR2: SGDLS and YYNGEE. This CDR3 is CASSSRPVGTDTQYF. For the CDR3, the DNA is TGTGCCAGCAGCTCCCGACCAGTCGGCACAGATACGCAGTATTTT.